A single sample is the source of the 24 T cell receptor beta chains below, sequenced in a study of blood T cell repertoires in COVID-19. Using immunoSEQ multiplex PCR, the repertoire was profiled, and TCRdb retains in-frame clones only, with some absent. The repertoire consists of about 400,000 clones, with around 89% occurring once and the leading ten covering over 0.9%. Sequencing was carried out using PBMCs or T cells enriched from blood (not recorded which). These receptors were taken from a woman in her thirties with acute COVID-19.

The V call is TRBV5-1, the J call TRBJ2-7, with D tentatively TRBD1 (5 bases). Deletions cut 0 bases from V and 2 bases from J, with 12 bases between. The germline V gene has CDR1 SGHRS and CDR2 YFSETQ. This CDR3 has 15 amino acids. Here the CDR3 DNA reads TGCGCCAGCAGCTTGGCTTCAGGGATTCCCTACGAGCAGTACTTC. It codes for CASSLASGIPYEQYF.

The rearrangement uses TRBV5-4 and TRBJ2-1; D remains ambiguous. This CDR3 contains 13 residues. V lost 1 base and J lost 6, with 8 bases in between. Looked up from germline, CDR1 is SGHNT and CDR2 is YYREEE (reference sequence). The CDR3 loop reads CASSLPPSNEQFF. CDR3 sequence (DNA): TGTGCCAGCAGCTTGCCCCCATCCAATGAGCAGTTCTTC. Variable domain in full (rest from reference TRBV5-4 and TRBJ2-1): ETGVTQSPTHLIKTRGQQVTLRCSSQSGHNTVSWYQQALGQGPQFIFQYYREEENGRGNFPPRFSGLQFPNYSSELNVNALELDDSALYLCASSLPPSNEQFFGPGTRLTVL.

The chain joins TRBV7-2 to TRBJ2-7; D uncertain. This CDR3 comprises 13 residues. V lost 6 bases, J lost 7 bases, and 16 bases lay in between. Germline assignment: CDR1 SGHTA and CDR2 FQGNSA. CDR3 sequence (DNA): TGTGCCAGCAGGGATCTAGTGGCCGGGGAGCAGTACTTC. This encodes CASRDLVAGEQYF.

The V and J genes are TRBV27 and TRBJ1-1; D perhaps matches TRBD1 (5 bases). This CDR3 contains 13 residues. Trimming took 4 bases from V and 4 from J, leaving 10 bases between them. Germline CDR1 is MNHEY and CDR2 is SMNVEV (reference sequence). This CDR3 is CASSSTGGTEAFF. Here the CDR3 DNA reads TGTGCCAGCAGTTCAACCGGGGGCACTGAAGCTTTCTTT.

This chain connects TRBV7-2 to TRBJ1-6, with a weak D call TRBD1 (6 bases). With 5 bases removed from V and 11 bases from J, the gap between germline ends came to 19 bases. CDR3 length: 15 residues. In germline, CDR1 is SGHTA, CDR2 FQGNSA. For the CDR3, the DNA is TGTGCCAGCAGCCCGCTGGACAGCGTGGTGGCACCCCTCCACTTT. Residues: CASSPLDSVVAPLHF.

The chain couples TRBV5-6 to TRBJ1-4; no reliable D call. The CDR3 covers 14 residues. The V and J ends lost 0 bases and 3 bases respectively, with 6 bases between them. Germline V gene sequence: CDR1 SGHDT, CDR2 YYEEEE. The CDR3 DNA sequence: TGTGCCAGCAGCTTGGGGCAGTCTAATGAAAAACTGTTTTTT. It is translated as CASSLGQSNEKLFF.

The rearrangement links TRBV12-2 to TRBJ1-5. TRBV12-2 is a pseudogene segment. This CDR3 has 17 residues. The CDR3 spells CASRFGGVRISNQPQHF. The CDR3 DNA follows: TGTGCAAGTCGCTTCGGGGGGGTCCGTATCAGCAATCAGCCCCAGCATTTT.

V usage is TRBV6-2 or TRBV6-3 and J usage is TRBJ2-7; 10 bases line up with TRBD1. The CDR3 totals 16 residues. V lost 2 bases to trimming and J lost 0 bases; unmatched junction nucleotides: 4. Germline CDR1 is MNHEY and CDR2 is SVGEGT. As DNA, the CDR3 is TGTGCCAGCAGTTACCGATGGACAGGGGGCTCCTACGAGCAGTACTTC. It is translated as CASSYRWTGGSYEQYF.

The rearrangement joins TRBV2 to TRBJ1-5; perhaps TRBD1 as D (5 bases). Germline assignment: CDR1 SNHLY and CDR2 FYNNEI. The V gene lost 0 bases and the J gene lost 7 bases, with 13 bases spanning the gap. This CDR3 is 15 amino acids long. The CDR3 bases are TGTGCCAGCAGTGAAGCACCCCTCCAGGGACAGCCCCAGCATTTT. Protein sequence: CASSEAPLQGQPQHF.

A single count supports this clone. This chain connects TRBV6-2 or TRBV6-3 to TRBJ2-4, with no clear D. The CDR3 is made up of 12 amino acids. V was shortened by 5 bases and J by 7 bases, with 9 bases between the two germline ends. The germline V gene encodes CDR1 MNHEY and CDR2 SVGEGT. The CDR3 loop reads CASSQARNIQYF. DNA for the CDR3: TGTGCCAGCAGTCAAGCCAGGAACATTCAGTACTTC.

Only a few counts were recorded for this clone. DNA for the CDR3: TGTGCCAGCAGCCTCCGGGAGGTATTTAACAATGAGCAGTTCTTC. Translating it yields CASSLREVFNNEQFF. This chain links TRBV11-2 with TRBJ2-1; 7 nucleotides match TRBD2. Looked up from germline, CDR1 is SGHAT and CDR2 is FQNNGV. The CDR3 is 15 amino acids. Unmatched junction bases numbered 9, after V lost 5 bases and J lost 5 bases. The whole variable domain, filled in from reference TRBV11-2 and TRBJ2-1, reads EAGVAQSPRYKIIEKRQSVAFWCNPISGHATLYWYQQILGQGPKLLIQFQNNGVVDDSQLPKDRFSAERLKGVDSTLKIQPAKLEDSAVYLCASSLREVFNNEQFFGPGTRLTVL.

The chain employs TRBV5-5 and TRBJ2-7; D perhaps matches TRBD2 (6 bases). The CDR3 covers 13 residues. V lost 2 bases, J lost 2 bases, and 8 bases lay in between. The germline gives CDR1 SGHKS, CDR2 YYEKEE (reference sequence). For the CDR3, the DNA is TGTGCCAGCAGCTTTGGGGAGGCCTACGAGCAGTACTTC. Protein: CASSFGEAYEQYF.

This chain connects TRBV7-2 to TRBJ1-1, with a weak D call TRBD1 (6 bases). The CDR3 runs to 12 residues. Looked up from germline, CDR1 is SGHTA and CDR2 is FQGNSA. Deletions cut 2 bases from V and 10 bases from J, with 11 bases between. CDR3 sequence: CASSLTQGIAFF. Here the CDR3 DNA reads TGTGCCAGCAGCTTAACCCAGGGGATAGCTTTCTTT.

The chain uses TRBV2 and TRBJ2-1; D perhaps matches TRBD1 (5 bases). The V gene lost 6 bases and the J gene lost 7 bases, with 10 bases spanning the gap. The germline CDR1 and CDR2 sequences are SNHLY and FYNNEI. The CDR3 extends over 12 amino acids. The CDR3 spells CASSVGVNEQFF. CDR3 nucleotides: TGTGCCAGCAGCGTAGGGGTGAATGAGCAGTTCTTC.

The genes are TRBV3-1 (or the pseudogene TRBV3-2) and TRBJ1-2; D unclear. Germline V gene lookup returns CDR1 LGHDT and CDR2 YNNKEL (reference sequence). CDR3 length: 15 amino acids. Trimming cost V 0 bases and J 6 bases, with 14 bases left between them. The CDR3 spells CASSQEEAGPDGYTF. CDR3 in DNA: TGTGCCAGCAGCCAAGAGGAAGCAGGTCCCGATGGCTACACCTTC.

This chain uses TRBV3-1 (or the pseudogene TRBV3-2) with TRBJ2-1; 7 positions match TRBD2. The V and J ends lost 2 bases and 9 bases, in that order; junction bases with no gene match: 7. The CDR3 totals 14 residues. Germline CDR1 LGHDT, CDR2 YNNKEL (reference sequence). The CDR3 here is CASSQQRTSSEQFF. CDR3 bases: TGTGCCAGCAGCCAACAACGGACTAGTTCTGAGCAGTTCTTC.

The rearrangement links TRBV9 to TRBJ1-3, with 11 bases identical to TRBD1. The germline V gene encodes CDR1 SGDLS and CDR2 YYNGEE. The CDR3 extends over 17 amino acids. Unmatched junction bases numbered 2, after V lost 0 bases and J lost 0 bases. For the CDR3, the DNA is TGTGCCAGCAGCGTAGGGACAGGGGGCGCCTCTGGAAACACCATATATTTT. This translates into CASSVGTGGASGNTIYF.

This clone was counted a few times. The genes are TRBV5-1 and TRBJ2-2, with 12 positions matching TRBD2. Unmatched junction bases numbered 5, after V lost 4 bases and J lost 7 bases. The CDR3 spans 15 residues. CDR1 and CDR2 from the germline V gene are SGHRS and YFSETQ. Here the CDR3 reads CASSETSGGFGELFF. The CDR3 DNA reads as TGCGCCAGCAGCGAGACTAGCGGGGGATTCGGGGAGCTGTTTTTT. The variable domain in full, with the rest retrieved from reference TRBV5-1 and TRBJ2-2, is KAGVTQTPRYLIKTRGQQVTLSCSPISGHRSVSWYQQTPGQGLQFLFEYFSETQRNKGNFPGRFSGRQFSNSRSEMNVSTLELGDSALYLCASSETSGGFGELFFGEGSRLTVL.

This chain joins TRBV19 and TRBJ1-5; 8 bases align to TRBD1. The CDR3 has 14 residues. V shed 2 bases, J shed 4 bases, and the junction held 1 base outside the gene matches. Germline lookup yields CDR1 LNHDA and CDR2 SQIVND (reference sequence). The CDR3 region is CASSITGGNQPQHF. The DNA for the CDR3 is TGTGCCAGTAGTATAACAGGGGGGAATCAGCCCCAGCATTTT.

This chain joins TRBV20-1 and TRBJ1-6; TRBD1 is a possible D gene (6 bases). Between the trimmed V and J ends, which lost 4 bases and 14 bases, there was a span of 12 bases. The CDR3 is 11 residues long. CDR1 DFQATT and CDR2 SNEGSKA come from the germline V gene (reference sequence). The CDR3 coding sequence is TGCAGTGCTATACAGGGCAGGTCCCTCCACTTT. Protein product: CSAIQGRSLHF.

The CDR3 DNA follows: TGTGCCAGAAGCCCCAGACAGGGTCGAAATACGCAGTATTTT. Translation: CARSPRQGRNTQYF. The gene calls are TRBV5-3 and TRBJ2-3; 7 positions match TRBD1. TRBV5-3 is labeled an ORF, and its function is uncertain. The V segment lost 4 bases and the J segment 7 bases; nucleotides outside the gene matches: 9. This CDR3 comprises 14 residues.

This chain joins TRBV15 and TRBJ1-4, with 7 nucleotides matching TRBD1. The V gene end was trimmed by 3 bases and the J gene end by 5 bases; junction bases not matched to a gene: 3. Germline V gene sequence: CDR1 LNHNV, CDR2 YYDKDF (reference sequence). This CDR3 contains 14 residues. CDR3 loop: CATSSRGRNEKLFF. The CDR3 bases are TGTGCCACCAGCAGCAGGGGGAGGAATGAAAAACTGTTTTTT.

This chain uses TRBV15 with TRBJ1-4; 8 bases agree with TRBD1. There are 16 residues in the CDR3. V was clipped by 5 bases and J by 10 bases; unmatched bases: 15. The germline V gene encodes CDR1 LNHNV and CDR2 YYDKDF (reference sequence). CDR3: CATSSDYGQGGGKLFF. In DNA, the CDR3 is TGTGCCACCAGCTCAGATTACGGACAGGGCGGGGGAAAACTGTTTTTT.

V usage is TRBV19 and J usage is TRBJ2-7; 8 bases are shared with TRBD1. The CDR3 extends over 15 amino acids. Germline V gene lookup returns CDR1 LNHDA and CDR2 SQIVND (reference sequence). Germline trimming cut 5 bases from V and 0 bases from J; bases unmatched to any gene: 6. Here the CDR3 DNA reads TGTGCCAGTAGTTCGGGACAGGTCTTCTCCTACGAGCAGTACTTC. Translated, it gives CASSSGQVFSYEQYF.